This T cell receptor beta chain was sequenced in a study of shared clonotypes between healthy human individuals. The germline V and J ends were trimmed by 0 bases and 3 bases, with 10 bases remaining between them. Germline CDR1 is SGHKS and CDR2 is YYEKEE (reference sequence). This CDR3 has 15 residues. Only in-frame clones appear in the TCRdb table, and some are missing; sequencing was by immunoSEQ multiplex PCR. The sample holds a few million clones, about 92% seen once. This chain joins TRBV5-5 and TRBJ1-5, with D possibly TRBD1 on 6 matching bases. What was sequenced was naive CD4+ T cells from PBMCs. As for subset: CD45RA+ positively selected. The clonotype was recovered from a man aged 18 to 29 in good health. Some clones in this sample may be carry-over from other donors' samples. The CDR3 sequence: CASSLVQGVNQPQHF. The CDR3 DNA reads as TGTGCCAGCAGCTTGGTACAGGGAGTCAATCAGCCCCAGCATTTT.